These 10 T cell receptor beta chains originate from one sample sequenced in a study of T cell clonality in common variable immunodeficiency (dated by TCRdb to 2014 to 2015). The library was prepared using the immunoSEQ multiplex PCR assay. TCRdb provides this immuneACCESS table in a form limited to in-frame rearrangements. Some clones are lacking; in checked studies, under half of them reflect an unresolved V gene, and why the rest are absent is not known. This sample has tens of thousands of clones, none of them a singleton. Together, the top ten hold more than 2% of the sample. Material for sequencing was peripheral blood mononuclear cells. The receptors come from a person aged 18 to 70 in good health.

This clone has at least ten counts. The CDR3 goes on 3 residues after the read ends, and that part is filled in from the germline J gene. The chain carries TRBV7-3 and TRBJ2-7; 9 bases are shared with TRBD1. The junction had 1 base not matched to a gene; V was cut back by 3 bases and J by 4 bases. This CDR3 has 13 residues. In germline, CDR1 is SGHTA, CDR2 FQGTGA. CDR3 bases read: TGTGCCAGCAGCTTTGGACAGGGGTACGAG. The encoded protein is CASSFGQGYE. In full, the CDR3 is CASSFGQGYEQYF.

This clone was counted at least ten times. The read terminates 3 residues before the CDR3 end, so the remaining end is supplied by the germline J gene. The genes are TRBV5-1 and TRBJ1-4, with TRBD1 as a possible D gene (5 bases). The V gene lost 0 bases and the J gene lost 6 bases, with 9 bases spanning the gap. Germline assignment: CDR1 SGHRS and CDR2 YFSETQ. This CDR3 region has 14 residues. CDR3: CASSLAAGDEKLFF. The CDR3 bases that were read are TGCGCCAGCAGCTTGGCCGCGGGGGATGAAAAA.

This clone was found many times. The observed sequence ends 3 residues before the CDR3 terminus, with the missing tail filled in from the germline J gene. The chain has TRBV19 and TRBJ2-2; D might be TRBD2 (6 bases). V shed 3 bases and J shed 2 bases, with 13 bases lying between them. The CDR3 extends over 16 amino acids. Germline lookup yields CDR1 LNHDA and CDR2 SQIVND (reference sequence). CDR3 sequence: CASSIGGTLNTGELFF. The covered CDR3 bases are TGTGCCAGTAGTATTGGGGGGACTTTAAACACCGGGGAG.

This clone came up many times. The CDR3 end is not reached by the read, which stops 3 residues before it; the germline J gene fills it in. V usage is TRBV4-1 and J usage is TRBJ1-2; 8 bases align to TRBD1. V lost 5 bases and J lost 4; bases outside the gene matches: 6. CDR1 MGHRA and CDR2 YSYEKL come from the germline V gene. The CDR3 covers 14 residues. The CDR3 DNA, read in part, is TGCGCCAGCAGCTACTCGACAGGGGTCTATGGC. This translates into CASSYSTGVYG. The whole CDR3 reads CASSYSTGVYGYTF.

This clone was recorded many times. The read falls 3 residues short of the CDR3 end, and the missing part is taken from the germline J gene. V gene TRBV30 combines with J gene TRBJ2-2, with 8 nucleotides matching TRBD1. Looked up from germline, CDR1 is GTSNPN and CDR2 is SVGIG (reference sequence). V lost 3 bases and J lost 8; bases outside the gene matches: 8. This CDR3 is built from 14 residues. The CDR3 DNA, read in part, is TGTGCCTGGAGGCTGCGACAGGGGTCGGGGGAG. Translation gives CAWRLRQGSGE. In full, the CDR3 reads CAWRLRQGSGELFF.

In its sample, this clone was seen many times. The DNA ends 3 residues before the CDR3 does, and the rest of the CDR3 is filled in from the germline J gene. This chain joins TRBV28 and TRBJ1-1; tentative D call: TRBD1 (6 bases). Germline loops: CDR1 MDHEN, CDR2 SYDVKM. V lost 3 bases and J lost 3, with 11 bases in between. The CDR3 covers 14 residues. CDR3 DNA, as far as it was read: TGTGCCAGCAGTTTGGTGGGGGCTTACACTGAA. It specifies CASSLVGAYTE. The full CDR3 reads CASSLVGAYTEAFF.

This clone was observed many times. The read falls 3 residues short of the CDR3 end, and the missing part is taken from the germline J gene. The chain employs TRBV6-2 or TRBV6-3 and TRBJ2-7; 11 positions agree with TRBD2. The ends lost 4 bases at V and 3 bases at J; junction bases unmatched: 5. The length of the CDR3 is 15 residues. The germline gives CDR1 MNHEY, CDR2 SVGEGT. The CDR3 reads CASSSGTSGFYEQYF. CDR3 DNA (partial): TGTGCCAGCAGTTCCGGGACTAGCGGTTTCTACGAG.

This clone was seen many times. An end of the junction differs from the germline gene, which may be a read error. The missing CDR3 end, 3 residues past where the read stops, is filled in from the germline J gene. The chain couples TRBV7-7 to TRBJ1-1; D is perhaps TRBD1 (5 bases). CDR3 length: 13 residues. Germline values: CDR1 SSHAT, CDR2 FNYEAQ (reference sequence). The CDR3 spells CASSSDRNTEAFF. The CDR3 bases that were read are TGTGCTAGCAGTTCAGACAGAAACACTGAA.

Many counts were recorded for this clone. The read gets to within 3 residues of the CDR3 end, and the germline J gene fills in the rest. The chain joins TRBV18 to TRBJ1-3; D might be TRBD1 (5 bases). V was shortened by 6 bases and J by 2 bases, with 14 bases between the two germline ends. The CDR3 extends over 15 amino acids. Germline assignment: CDR1 KGHSH and CDR2 LQKENI. The CDR3 bases that were read are TGTGCCAGCTCGATCCTACAGGTACCTGGAAACACC. It yields the protein CASSILQVPGNT. In full, the CDR3 is CASSILQVPGNTIYF.

This clone showed up just a few times. The CDR3 extends 3 residues past the end of the read, so its final part is completed from the germline J gene. This rearrangement joins TRBV18 to TRBJ2-1; 10 nucleotides match TRBD2. After removal of 3 bases from V and 8 bases from J, the junction contained 7 bases not matched to a gene. This CDR3 region has 15 residues. Germline V lookup: CDR1 KGHSH, CDR2 LQKENI. The CDR3 is CASSPVTSGVDEQFF. CDR3 bases read: TGTGCCAGCTCACCGGTAACTAGCGGGGTGGATGAG.